Listed below are T cell receptor beta chains from one sample, sequenced in a study of T cell repertoires in cytomegalovirus infection. No antigen is known for these receptors. Each CDR3 protein is one row after TCRdb ran MiXCR on the reads. The profile shows around 570,000 distinct CDR3 sequences, under 45% of them singletons. Sequencing was performed on cultured PBMCs, taken from culture after CMV antigen stimulation. The receptors originated from a human donor in good health (CMV status not recorded). Some clones in this sample may be carry-over from other donors' samples. Each CDR3 is given with its conserved first and last residue. D genes are given only for firm matches. Some rows have no size entry. The others give once, few or many, or a class for an expanded clone.

abundance	v_gene	j_gene	d_gene	CDR3nt	CDR3aa
-	TRBV7-2	TRBJ2-7	-	TGTGCCAGCAGGTTACGTTTAGAGAACGAGCAGTACTTC	CASRLRLENEQYF
-	TRBV6-5	TRBJ1-1	TRBD1	TGTGCCAGCACCCTGGACAGGGCGACTGAAGCTTTCTTT	CASTLDRATEAFF
-	TRBV7-2	TRBJ2-4	-	TGTGCCAGCAGCCCCCGACGGGCAGCCAAAAACATTCAGTACTTC	CASSPRRAAKNIQYF
-	TRBV7-6	TRBJ2-5	-	TGTGCCAGCACCTCAAGGGGGTTTCACCAAGAGACCCAGTACTTC	CASTSRGFHQETQYF
many	TRBV7-2	TRBJ1-6	-	TGTGCCAGCAGCCCGACACGGACCGCAGACCAACTCTATAATTCACCCCTCCACTTT	CASSPTRTADQLYNSPLHF
-	TRBV2	TRBJ2-1	TRBD2	TGTGCCAGCAGTCATGGACTAGCGGGAGGCCCCGGCGGTGGTCCCAATGAGCAGTTCTTC	CASSHGLAGGPGGGPNEQFF
-	TRBV11-3	TRBJ2-2	-	TGTGCCAGCAGCTTATCGAGGGGGGACACCGGGGAGCTGTTTTTT	CASSLSRGDTGELFF
-	TRBV2	TRBJ2-5	-	TGTGCCAGCAGTGAGGAGGGCCAAGAGACCCAGTACTTC	CASSEEGQETQYF
-	TRBV15	TRBJ2-1	TRBD2	TGTGCCACCAGCAGAGGCCGGACTCTAGCGGGAAGCAATGAGCAGTTCTTC	CATSRGRTLAGSNEQFF
-	TRBV7-2	TRBJ1-4	-	TGTGCCAGCAGCCCGGGACGGACTAATGAAAAACTGTTTTTT	CASSPGRTNEKLFF
few	TRBV7-2	TRBJ2-1	-	TGTGCCAGCAGCACCCACGGAGGGACTCTCTACAATGAGCAGTTCTTC	CASSTHGGTLYNEQFF
few	TRBV6-2/TRBV6-3	TRBJ2-5	-	TGTGCCAGCGTTCGGGGTCCCCAAGAGACCCAGTACTTC	CASVRGPQETQYF
-	TRBV6-1	TRBJ2-1	TRBD2	TGTGCCAGCAGTGAATGGGCAGCGGGAGACAATGAGCAGTTCTTC	CASSEWAAGDNEQFF
few	TRBV28	TRBJ2-6	-	TGTGCCAGCTCAGACATAGGGACTGGGGCCAACGTCCTGACTTTC	CASSDIGTGANVLTF
many	TRBV7-2	TRBJ2-7	-	TGTGCCAGCAGCAAAATGACAGTTCGAGAAGCGTACGAGCAGTACTTC	CASSKMTVREAYEQYF
-	TRBV5-1	TRBJ2-3	TRBD1	TGCGCCAGCAGATTTCCAGGGGGCGCAGATACGCAGTATTTT	CASRFPGGADTQYF
-	TRBV7-2	TRBJ2-1	TRBD2	TGTGCCAGCAGCTTCACTAGCGGGAGCAATGAGCAGTTCTTC	CASSFTSGSNEQFF
-	TRBV6-2/TRBV6-3	TRBJ2-1	-	TGTGCCAGCAGTTTGACTTTCACGGAGCAGTTCTTC	CASSLTFTEQFF
many	TRBV7-6	TRBJ2-2	TRBD2	TGTGCCAGCTCCCCGGGACTAGCGGATTACACCGGGGAGCTGTTTTTT	CASSPGLADYTGELFF
-	TRBV19	TRBJ2-7	-	TGTGCCAGTAGTTGGGACTTTTCAGACGCCTACGAGCAGTACTTC	CASSWDFSDAYEQYF
few	TRBV7-2	TRBJ2-5	-	TGTGCCAGCAGCTTCAGTGGGGGGCCCCTGGAGGAGACCCAGTACTTC	CASSFSGGPLEETQYF
few	TRBV7-9	TRBJ1-5	TRBD1	TGTGCCAGCAGCAGGGGGCCGCTTAATCAGCCCCAGCATTTT	CASSRGPLNQPQHF
few	TRBV7-2	TRBJ2-7	TRBD2	TGTGCCAGCAGCCCGGGACTAGCGGTCTCCTACGAGCAGTACTTC	CASSPGLAVSYEQYF
-	TRBV7-6	TRBJ2-1	-	TGTGCCAGCAGCTTAGCGGAGTCCTACAATGAGCAGTTCTTC	CASSLAESYNEQFF
-	TRBV15	TRBJ2-1	TRBD2	TGTGCCACCAGCAGCAAGCGGGAGCGATTGTACAATGAGCAGTTCTTC	CATSSKRERLYNEQFF
-	TRBV6-2/TRBV6-3	TRBJ2-1	-	TGTGCCAGCAGAGCTATCCGTAAAGATTACAATGAGCAGTTCTTC	CASRAIRKDYNEQFF
-	TRBV15	TRBJ2-7	-	TGTGCCACCAGCAGAGACCCGACCGGAGGGCGGGCCTACGAGCAGTACTTC	CATSRDPTGGRAYEQYF
-	TRBV29-1	TRBJ2-5	-	TGCAGCGGGGAGGACAGGAACAAAGAGACCCAGTACTTC	CSGEDRNKETQYF
once	TRBV11-3	TRBJ1-1	-	TGTGCCAGCAGCTTAGTAGGGTGTGCAGAGCCGGAAGCTTTCTTT	CASSLVGCAEPEAFF
-	TRBV2	TRBJ1-4	-	TGTGCCAGCAGGCGGAGCCCAACTAATGAAAAACTGTTTTTT	CASRRSPTNEKLFF
-	TRBV6-6	TRBJ2-3	-	TGTGCCAGCAGTTACAGGGAAAGCACAGATACGCAGTATTTT	CASSYRESTDTQYF
few	TRBV12-3/TRBV12-4	TRBJ2-7	TRBD2	TGTGCCAGCAGGACTAGCGGGGATGGGTACGAGCAGTACTTC	CASRTSGDGYEQYF
many	TRBV7-2	TRBJ2-2	-	TGTGCCAGCAGCTTAGCGCGTGCGAACACCGGGGAGCTGTTTTTT	CASSLARANTGELFF
many	TRBV5-4	TRBJ2-5	-	TGTGCCAGCAGTATACAGGGACAAGAGACCCAGTACTTC	CASSIQGQETQYF
-	TRBV2	TRBJ2-7	TRBD2	TGTGCCAGCAGCGTCCCCCCTCGGCTAGCGGGAGGGAAAATGTACGAGCAGTACTTC	CASSVPPRLAGGKMYEQYF
few	TRBV19	TRBJ1-2	TRBD1	TGTGCCAGTACCAGGGTGGGGGAACAGGGGGCCGGCGGCTACACCTTC	CASTRVGEQGAGGYTF
few	TRBV20-1	TRBJ2-5	-	TGCAGTGCTAGATTACAGGGCCAAGAGACCCAGTACTTC	CSARLQGQETQYF
few	TRBV6-5	TRBJ2-7	TRBD1	TGTGCCAGCAGTCGAGGGACAGGGGGCGACGAGCAGTACTTC	CASSRGTGGDEQYF
-	TRBV4-1	TRBJ1-5	-	TGTGCCAGCAGCCAAGATGTCGGGAACCAGCCCCAGCATTTT	CASSQDVGNQPQHF
-	TRBV20-1	TRBJ2-7	TRBD2	TGCAGTACCGGGACTAGCGGAGTTTACGAGCAGTACTTC	CSTGTSGVYEQYF
-	TRBV12-3/TRBV12-4	TRBJ1-4	-	TGTGCCAGCACCCCGGGCCCTAGTGAAAAACTGTTTTTT	CASTPGPSEKLFF
few	TRBV7-2	TRBJ2-7	-	TGTGCCAGCAGCCCATTTCGGGACTACGAGCAGTACTTC	CASSPFRDYEQYF
-	TRBV5-6	TRBJ1-2	-	TGTGCCAGCAGCGTGACAGATTATGGCTACACCTTC	CASSVTDYGYTF
-	TRBV7-9	TRBJ2-5	TRBD2	TGTGCCAGCAGCCCAATCTTGGGAGCGGGAGAGGAGACCCAGTACTTC	CASSPILGAGEETQYF
few	TRBV7-2	TRBJ2-4	TRBD2	TGTGCCAGCAGCTATCGGGGGGTAGCGGGCCTCGGGGGAAACATTCAGTACTTC	CASSYRGVAGLGGNIQYF
-	TRBV4-1	TRBJ2-4	-	TGCGCCAGCAGCCAAGACCTACAGGGAATTCTGTACTTC	CASSQDLQGILYF
-	TRBV4-1	TRBJ1-1	-	TGCGCCAGCAGCCAACCCATGGGTGTAGCGAACACTGAAGCTTTCTTT	CASSQPMGVANTEAFF